This TCR beta chain is drawn from a study of blood T cell repertoires in COVID-19. V was clipped by 1 base and J by 6 bases, with 10 bases between them. The CDR3 runs to 13 residues. Germline CDR1 is SNHLY and CDR2 is FYNNEI. Patients in Seattle were enrolled during active infection, then followed longitudinally. Authors' analysis steps: From reference gene primer amplification, estimates of nucleated cell counts were derived. The table came from immunoSEQ multiplex PCR; TCRdb's copy has only in-frame clones and leaves some out. V and J calls and clone size are given by that table; D and trimming were obtained from the DNA. The data show 300,000 to 350,000 clones, with 90% seen just once and under 7% held by the top ten.

The V and J genes are TRBV2 and TRBJ2-7, with a possible D match to TRBD2 (6 bases). The TCR sequence derives from a young woman with COVID-19, enrolled during active disease. Sequencing used peripheral blood. The CDR3 DNA sequence: TGTGCCAGCAGTGAAGAGGGACTCAGCGAGCAGTACTTC. Translation gives CASSEEGLSEQYF.